These 25 T cell receptor beta chains share one sample of origin, sequenced in a study of human T cells and chemical hapten exposure (dated by TCRdb to the early 2020s). The time point tag for this specimen amounts to: patch test 1, 2 weeks after DPC sensitization. The label giving this sample's treatment or condition can be read as: therapeutic diphenylcyclopropenone sensitization with weekly scalp DPC. The receptor library was made with RACE. The data were produced on a NextSeq 500. Using fastp at Q25 and MiXCR, TCRdb reprocessed the public reads and kept productive beta chains. Rows merge per CDR3 protein into single entries with the most common DNA and genes. In this sample the table shows 85,000 to 100,000 distinct CDR3 sequences, roughly 12% of which occur a single time. The ten largest account for roughly 2.1% of the sample. The sequenced sample was whole blood, obtained in connection with sensitization to the hapten diphenylcyclopropenone (DPC). The receptors originated from a woman aged 40 to 50 with alopecia areata. Some clones in this sample may be carry-over from other donors' samples.

The sample holds a few counts of this clonotype. In DNA, the CDR3 is TGTGCCAGCAGACCGCCCGGGGGGGGCTACAATGAGCAGTTCTTC. Its translation: CASRPPGGGYNEQFF. The chain uses TRBV12-3 or TRBV12-4 and TRBJ2-1, with 8 bases that match TRBD2. The V and J ends lost 6 bases and 3 bases, in that order; junction bases with no gene match: 7. This CDR3 contains 15 residues.

This clonotype was counted between two and nine times. V and J are TRBV20-1 and TRBJ2-7, with 7 bases fitting TRBD1. The junction had 8 bases not matched to a gene; V was cut back by 2 bases and J by 4 bases. The germline CDR1 and CDR2 sequences are DFQATT and SNEGSKA (reference sequence). The CDR3 is 14 residues long. The CDR3 loop is CSARRQGRGYEQYF. The CDR3 DNA is TGCAGTGCTAGAAGACAGGGCCGAGGATACGAGCAGTACTTC.

There are a few counts of this clonotype. This chain uses TRBV6-2 or TRBV6-3 with TRBJ2-5; TRBD1 is a possible D gene (5 bases). Trimming shortened V by 6 bases and J by 5 bases, and 19 bases separated the two germline ends. Germline CDR1 MNHEY, CDR2 SVGEGT. The CDR3 is 15 amino acids. The CDR3 reads CASRQQAEVRETQYF. The CDR3 DNA follows: TGTGCCAGCAGACAACAGGCCGAAGTCAGGGAGACCCAGTACTTC.

The chain couples TRBV4-1 to TRBJ2-7; 9 bases align to TRBD2. Germline V gene sequence: CDR1 MGHRA, CDR2 YSYEKL. V lost 0 bases, J lost 3 bases, and 3 bases stayed unmatched. There are 15 residues in the CDR3. The CDR3: CASSQDSSGIYEQYF. The CDR3, as DNA: TGCGCCAGCAGCCAAGATTCTAGCGGGATCTACGAGCAGTACTTC.

This clonotype was seen ten or more times. CDR3 DNA sequence: TGTGCCACCAGTGATGACAGCTCTGGGGCCAACGTCCTGACTTTC. It yields the protein CATSDDSSGANVLTF. The chain uses TRBV24-1 and TRBJ2-6; D is perhaps TRBD1 (5 bases). Germline CDR1 reads KGHDR; CDR2 reads SFDVKD. The V end was cut by 3 bases, the J end by 0 bases, with 5 bases between. The CDR3 extends over 15 amino acids.

This clonotype was seen more than once but under ten times. V is TRBV12-3 or TRBV12-4 and J is TRBJ1-1; D call uncertain. The CDR3 runs to 13 residues. Between the trimmed V and J ends, which lost 5 bases and 2 bases, there was a span of 9 bases. CDR3 region: CASSRTFNTEAFF. The CDR3 DNA sequence: TGTGCCAGCAGTAGGACGTTCAACACTGAAGCTTTCTTT.

Worth noting for this clonotype: One end of the junction varies from germline; a read error may be responsible. This chain uses TRBV7-2 with TRBJ1-5; D unclear. CDR1 is SGHTA and CDR2 is FQGNSA in the germline V gene. The CDR3 spans 13 residues. CDR3 in amino acids: CASSLFGQQPRHF. The CDR3 bases are TGTGCCAGCAGCTTGTTTGGGCAACAGCCCCGGCATTTT.

This clonotype has ten or more counts. This chain connects TRBV20-1 to TRBJ2-5; no firm D call. Germline-derived CDR1 and CDR2 are DFQATT and SNEGSKA (reference sequence). This CDR3 has 10 residues. Trimming removed 6 bases at V and 2 bases at J, with 4 bases between. The CDR3 bases are TGCAGTGCGGAACAAGAGACCCAGTACTTC. The encoded protein is CSAEQETQYF.

Worth noting for this clonotype: The CDR3 ends on some other residue instead of the conserved phenylalanine or tryptophan, so this is likely a read error. The CDR3 DNA follows: TGTGCCAGCGGGTCGGGAGCCTACAATGAGCAGTTCTCC. Translated: CASGSGAYNEQFS. The V and J genes are TRBV2 and TRBJ2-1, with D possibly being TRBD2 (6 bases). Deletions cut 8 bases from V and 2 bases from J, with 10 bases between. CDR3 length equals 13 residues. CDR1 is SNHLY, CDR2 FYNNEI, per germline.

The chain joins TRBV7-6 to TRBJ2-2; D might be TRBD2 (5 bases). The V end was cut by 1 base, the J end by 2 bases, with 14 bases between. The CDR3 covers 17 residues. CDR1 is SGHVS, CDR2 FNYEAQ, per germline. CDR3 nucleotide sequence: TGTGCCAGCAGCTTAGAAGTTCCGGGATACAACACCGGGGAGCTGTTTTTT. Amino acids: CASSLEVPGYNTGELFF.

This clonotype was counted between two and nine times. The V call is TRBV5-1, the J call TRBJ2-7; D call uncertain. The CDR3 spans 13 residues. CDR1 SGHRS and CDR2 YFSETQ come from the germline V gene. The V end was cut by 4 bases, the J end by 1 base, with 9 bases between. The CDR3 DNA is TGCGCCAGCAGCCGCACAGCTTCCTACGAGCAGTACTTC. This codes for CASSRTASYEQYF.

This clonotype was counted between two and nine times. The chain links TRBV2 to TRBJ1-2, with D possibly TRBD1 on 6 matching bases. This CDR3 spans 13 amino acids. Trimming removed 7 bases from V and 2 bases from J, with 11 bases in between. The germline gives CDR1 SNHLY, CDR2 FYNNEI. CDR3 sequence (DNA): TGTGCCAGCACGGGCAGGGGCAACTATGGCTACACCTTC. This encodes CASTGRGNYGYTF.

The chain joins TRBV20-1 to TRBJ2-7; the D is unclear. This CDR3 has 13 amino acids. V lost 6 bases and J 2 bases, leaving 14 bases between the germline ends. Germline-derived CDR1 and CDR2 are DFQATT and SNEGSKA (reference sequence). For the CDR3, the DNA is TGCAGTGCCCCCACTGGCGGTGCCTACGAGCAGTACTTC. Its translation: CSAPTGGAYEQYF.

The J gene is TRBJ2-7, the V gene TRBV5-1; 7 bases match TRBD1. Germline values: CDR1 SGHRS, CDR2 YFSETQ. V was clipped by 3 bases and J by 5 bases; unmatched bases: 8. CDR3 size: 14 residues. The CDR3 bases are TGCGCCAGCAGCTCGATGACAGGGCTCGACGAGCAGTACTTC. Its translation: CASSSMTGLDEQYF.

This clonotype was recorded a few times. The CDR3 spells CASSPYSGSHLTDTQYF. CDR3 DNA: TGTGCCAGCAGCCCGTACAGCGGGAGCCACCTCACAGATACGCAGTATTTT. V is TRBV7-6 and J is TRBJ2-3; 8 nucleotides match TRBD2. Germline loops: CDR1 SGHVS, CDR2 FNYEAQ. J gave up 2 bases and V 5 bases, and 12 bases lay outside the gene matches. This CDR3 region has 17 residues.

This clonotype was picked up a small number of times. The chain couples TRBV5-1 to TRBJ2-5; D is unresolved. Between the trimmed V and J ends, which lost 0 bases and 4 bases, there was a span of 10 bases. CDR1 is SGHRS, CDR2 YFSETQ, per germline. The CDR3 covers 14 residues. CDR3 sequence reads: CASSLDSSRETQYF. The CDR3 bases are TGCGCCAGCAGCTTGGACAGCTCCAGAGAGACCCAGTACTTC.

Only a few counts were recorded for this clonotype. The chain recombines TRBV28 with TRBJ2-1; 8 bases fit TRBD1. This CDR3 is 15 amino acids long. Losses at the gene ends were 4 bases for V and 4 bases for J; bases not matched to a gene: 6. Germline lookup yields CDR1 MDHEN and CDR2 SYDVKM. CDR3 amino acids: CASSSPRTGYNEQFF. CDR3 sequence (DNA): TGTGCCAGCAGTTCCCCACGGACAGGGTACAATGAGCAGTTCTTC.

The chain couples TRBV20-1 to TRBJ1-1; no clear D gene. The CDR3 has 13 residues. V gave up 2 bases and J gave up 0 bases, with 7 bases separating them. The germline V gene encodes CDR1 DFQATT and CDR2 SNEGSKA (reference sequence). The CDR3 DNA reads TGCAGTGCTAGAAAGACTATGAACACTGAAGCTTTCTTT. Protein: CSARKTMNTEAFF.

The rearrangement joins TRBV6-2 or TRBV6-3 to TRBJ1-6; a weak D match, TRBD1 (5 bases). Per the germline V gene, CDR1 is MNHEY and CDR2 is SVGEGT. This CDR3 contains 15 residues. Deletions cut 3 bases from V and 8 bases from J, with 14 bases between. The CDR3 DNA reads TGTGCCAGCAGTTATCAAAAGGGACCTTATTCACCCCTCCACTTT. As protein: CASSYQKGPYSPLHF.

This clonotype has a handful of counts. This rearrangement joins TRBV29-1 to TRBJ2-7; TRBD1 matches 7 bases. Germline CDR1 reads SQVTM; CDR2 reads ANQGSEA. Trimming removed 2 bases from V and 0 bases from J; junction bases left unmatched: 1. This CDR3 has 13 amino acids. This CDR3 is CSVERDSSYEQYF. The CDR3 bases are TGCAGCGTTGAACGGGACAGCTCCTACGAGCAGTACTTC.

This clonotype was counted ten times or more. The chain combines TRBV28 with TRBJ1-1; possibly TRBD1 for D (6 bases). Trimming took 7 bases from V and 4 from J, leaving 19 bases between them. CDR1 and CDR2 from the germline V gene are MDHEN and SYDVKM. This CDR3 spans 15 amino acids. CDR3 sequence (DNA): TGTGCCAGCAAGGGGGGGAGTAGTGGGAGCACTGAAGCTTTCTTT. This sequence encodes CASKGGSSGSTEAFF.

This clonotype was seen a handful of times. The chain recombines TRBV11-1 with TRBJ2-5, with a weak D call TRBD1 (5 bases). CDR1 SGHAT and CDR2 FQDESV come from the germline V gene (reference sequence). V lost 5 bases, J lost 5 bases, and 15 bases lay in between. CDR3 size: 14 residues. Written as DNA, the CDR3 is TGTGCCAGCAGCCCACCAGGGTTTGAGGAGACCCAGTACTTC. The encoded protein is CASSPPGFEETQYF. Drawing the rest from reference TRBV11-1 and TRBJ2-5, the complete variable domain is EAEVAQSPRYKITEKSQAVAFWCDPISGHATLYWYRQILGQGPELLVQFQDESVVDDSQLPKDRFSAERLKGVDSTLKIQPAELGDSAMYLCASSPPGFEETQYFGPGTRLLVL.

This clonotype was counted many times. V gene TRBV19 combines with J gene TRBJ1-5; D might be TRBD1 (5 bases). The germline V gene encodes CDR1 LNHDA and CDR2 SQIVND (reference sequence). Trimming removed 3 bases at V and 0 bases at J, with 12 bases between. CDR3 length: 16 amino acids. CDR3 nucleotides: TGTGCCAGTAGTATTGGGCAGGGATATAGCAATCAGCCCCAGCATTTT. Amino acid sequence: CASSIGQGYSNQPQHF.

This clonotype was observed a handful of times. This chain uses TRBV28 with TRBJ1-1, with D possibly TRBD1 on 5 matching bases. Trimming stripped 6 bases from V and 4 bases from J, with 12 bases between. The length of the CDR3 is 13 residues. The germline gives CDR1 MDHEN, CDR2 SYDVKM. In DNA form, the CDR3 reads TGTGCCAGCAGCCGGGACTCCCGCACTGAAGCTTTCTTT. It translates to CASSRDSRTEAFF.

This clonotype turned up a few times. V is TRBV27 and J is TRBJ2-7; D gene unclear. Per germline, CDR1 MNHEY and CDR2 SMNVEV (reference sequence). This CDR3 is 15 amino acids long. V gave up 3 bases and J gave up 4 bases, with 16 bases separating them. In nucleotides, the CDR3 is TGTGCCAGCAGTTTTTCTTGGGCGTCGGAGTACGAGCAGTACTTC. It is translated as CASSFSWASEYEQYF.